This TCR beta chain appears in the sequencing data of a study of blood T cell repertoires in COVID-19. There are 14 residues in the CDR3. The ends lost 5 bases at V and 3 bases at J; junction bases unmatched: 6. From germline, CDR1 is SGHAT and CDR2 FQDESV (reference sequence). Original analysis: Using reference gene primer amplification, nucleated cell counts were estimated. Clones were sequenced by immunoSEQ multiplex PCR, and TCRdb holds only the in-frame ones, with some missing. That table gives V, J and clone size, and the DNA gave D and trimming. The sample includes 410,000 or so clones, 70% to 90% of them seen just once.

This chain joins TRBV11-1 and TRBJ2-5, with 7 positions matching TRBD2. The sample comprised peripheral blood. This clonotype originated in a woman aged 30 to 39 with active or convalescent COVID-19. The CDR3 region has the DNA TGTGCCAGCAGCCGCGGGGGATTGGAAGAGACCCAGTACTTC. Protein: CASSRGGLEETQYF.